The rows below give T cell receptor beta chains drawn from one sample of a study of OX40 agonist ivuxolimab in advanced cancers. TCRdb's table, derived via immunoSEQ multiplex PCR, lists solely in-frame clones and lacks some. The sample holds 42,000 or so clones, about 90% seen once. The sample in question was CD4+ or CD8+ T cells sorted from blood, obtained in a trial of the OX40 agonist ivuxolimab. The source of these receptors is an adult with an advanced solid tumor such as melanoma, head and neck, liver or kidney cancer. CDR3s include the opening cysteine and the closing phenylalanine or tryptophan. D genes are given only for firm matches. The size entry is marked missing in some rows and otherwise reads once, few, many or a size class.

D gene	V gene	clone size	J gene	CDR3 protein	CDR3 DNA
NA	TRBV11-2	NA	TRBJ1-4	CASSTRRGESEKLFF	TGTGCCAGCAGCACGCGCAGAGGGGAGAGTGAAAAACTGTTTTTT
NA	TRBV27	once	TRBJ1-1	CATGGASRTEAFF	TGTGCCACCGGGGGGGCGAGTCGGACTGAAGCTTTCTTT
NA	TRBV7-2	NA	TRBJ1-2	CASSLGGKVGYTF	TGTGCCAGCAGCTTAGGAGGGAAAGTTGGCTACACCTTC
NA	TRBV21-1	NA	TRBJ2-7	CASSKAWDRETYEQYF	TGTGCCAGCAGCAAAGCTTGGGACAGGGAAACCTACGAGCAGTACTTC
TRBD1	TRBV5-4	NA	TRBJ1-1	CASSPPDRAATEAFF	TGTGCCAGCAGCCCTCCAGACAGGGCCGCCACTGAAGCTTTCTTT
NA	TRBV11-3	NA	TRBJ1-1	CASSLLGWRENTEAFF	TGTGCCAGCAGCTTACTCGGTTGGCGGGAGAACACTGAAGCTTTCTTT
NA	TRBV5-6	NA	TRBJ2-3	CASSFDYSDTQYF	TGTGCCAGCAGCTTTGACTACTCAGATACGCAGTATTTT
NA	TRBV27	NA	TRBJ2-7	CASSPSPEGKPGVQYF	TGTGCCAGCAGTCCGTCCCCCGAGGGTAAGCCCGGGGTGCAGTACTTC
NA	TRBV11-2	NA	TRBJ2-5	CASSLLFGGLQETQYF	TGTGCCAGCAGCTTATTATTTGGGGGGCTACAAGAGACCCAGTACTTC
NA	TRBV5-4	NA	TRBJ1-2	CASSSDRSNYGYTF	TGTGCCAGCAGCTCCGACAGGTCTAACTATGGCTACACCTTC
TRBD1	TRBV7-2	NA	TRBJ1-2	CASSSPGQGYGYTF	TGTGCCAGCAGCTCCCCGGGACAGGGTTATGGCTACACCTTC
NA	TRBV7-9	few	TRBJ1-1	CASSPGTKGEAFF	TGTGCCAGCAGCCCCGGGACGAAGGGGGAAGCTTTCTTT
TRBD1	TRBV6-5	NA	TRBJ1-2	CASSFRDRARGYTF	TGTGCCAGCAGTTTTCGGGACAGGGCGAGGGGCTACACCTTC
TRBD2	TRBV2	NA	TRBJ2-7	CASSAQAGAFYEQYF	TGTGCCAGCAGTGCCCAAGCGGGGGCTTTCTACGAGCAGTACTTC
NA	TRBV4-3	NA	TRBJ2-7	CASSQDRGWRTYEQYF	TGCGCCAGCAGCCAAGATCGGGGGTGGAGAACCTACGAGCAGTACTTC
NA	TRBV30	NA	TRBJ1-2	CAWRGGPTAAGHGYTF	TGTGCCTGGAGGGGAGGGCCAACGGCTGCGGGTCATGGCTACACCTTC
NA	TRBV11-2	NA	TRBJ2-3	CARGNGSDTQYF	TGTGCCCGCGGGAATGGGTCAGATACGCAGTATTTT
NA	TRBV18	NA	TRBJ1-6	CASSRSGEGKNSPLHF	TGTGCCAGCTCACGGTCCGGGGAGGGTAAGAACTCACCCCTCCACTTT
TRBD1	TRBV11-3	NA	TRBJ1-1	CASSASTGSNTEAFF	TGTGCCAGCAGCGCCTCGACAGGGTCGAACACTGAAGCTTTCTTT
NA	TRBV5-1	NA	TRBJ1-1	CASSPTGRQTEAFF	TGCGCCAGCAGCCCTACAGGGCGACAAACTGAAGCTTTCTTT
NA	TRBV5-6	once	TRBJ2-1	CASSLGGGPYNEQFF	TGTGCCAGCAGCTTGGGTGGGGGCCCGTACAATGAGCAGTTCTTC
NA	TRBV5-6	NA	TRBJ1-2	CASSLGRLTYGYTF	TGTGCCAGCAGCTTGGGACGACTGACCTATGGCTACACCTTC
NA	TRBV28	NA	TRBJ1-5	CASSLLVSNQPQHF	TGTGCCAGCAGTCTGTTGGTTAGCAATCAGCCCCAGCATTTT
NA	TRBV29-1	NA	TRBJ2-1	CSVEVVGPPYNEQFF	TGCAGCGTTGAAGTCGTGGGTCCCCCTTACAATGAGCAGTTCTTC
NA	TRBV4-1	NA	TRBJ1-4	CASSQDTNGEKLFF	TGCGCCAGCAGCCAAGATACGAATGGCGAAAAACTGTTTTTT
NA	TRBV9	NA	TRBJ2-1	CASSVNQGPIYNEQFF	TGTGCCAGCAGCGTAAATCAGGGCCCCATCTACAATGAGCAGTTCTTC
NA	TRBV5-6	once	TRBJ2-2	CASSLPGAHTGELFF	TGTGCCAGCAGCCTGCCGGGGGCTCACACCGGGGAGCTGTTTTTT
TRBD1	TRBV19	NA	TRBJ1-1	CASAGQGFSAFF	TGTGCCAGTGCGGGACAGGGGTTTTCGGCTTTCTTT
NA	TRBV5-1	NA	TRBJ2-7	CASSRDGDFSYEQYF	TGCGCCAGCAGCAGGGACGGGGACTTCTCCTACGAGCAGTACTTC
TRBD2	TRBV4-1	NA	TRBJ2-3	CASSQEEIGQRGGFRGTDTQYF	TGCGCCAGCAGCCAAGAGGAGATTGGCCAGCGGGGGGGCTTTAGAGGCACAGATACGCAGTATTTT
NA	TRBV5-1	few	TRBJ1-5	CASSLEGRWDQPQHF	TGCGCCAGCAGCTTGGAAGGCAGGTGGGATCAGCCCCAGCATTTT
TRBD2	TRBV5-1	NA	TRBJ2-5	CASSLGVAGGQETQYF	TGCGCCAGCAGCTTGGGGGTGGCGGGGGGTCAAGAGACCCAGTACTTC
NA	TRBV7-2	NA	TRBJ2-5	CASSSRRQAETQYF	TGTGCCAGCAGCTCCAGGCGACAGGCGGAGACCCAGTACTTC
NA	TRBV6-1	NA	TRBJ2-1	CASLRGGPYNEQFF	TGTGCCAGCCTAAGGGGGGGCCCCTACAATGAGCAGTTCTTC
NA	TRBV27	NA	TRBJ2-6	CASSPQIWLQSRANVLTF	TGTGCCAGCAGTCCGCAGATCTGGCTACAAAGTCGGGCCAACGTCCTGACTTTC
TRBD2	TRBV19	NA	TRBJ2-7	CASSPRTSGGSYEQYF	TGTGCCAGTAGTCCCCGGACTAGCGGGGGCTCCTACGAGCAGTACTTC
NA	TRBV19	NA	TRBJ2-3	CASSIRGGVSDTQYF	TGTGCCAGTAGTATAAGAGGGGGGGTGAGCGATACGCAGTATTTT
NA	TRBV20-1	NA	TRBJ2-3	CSARLTDTQYF	TGCAGTGCCCGACTGACAGATACGCAGTATTTT
NA	TRBV7-2	NA	TRBJ1-3	CASSLAPGPGNTIYF	TGTGCCAGCAGCTTAGCGCCAGGGCCAGGAAACACCATATATTTT
NA	TRBV7-2	few	TRBJ1-2	CASSIGVNYGYTF	TGTGCCAGCAGCATAGGGGTTAACTATGGCTACACCTTC
TRBD1	TRBV7-2	NA	TRBJ2-7	CASSSGTGAYEQYF	TGTGCCAGCAGCTCCGGGACAGGAGCATACGAGCAGTACTTC
NA	TRBV4-3	NA	TRBJ1-4	CASSQEAGPQGEKLFF	TGCGCCAGCAGCCAAGAGGCCGGTCCTCAGGGTGAAAAACTGTTTTTT
TRBD1	TRBV5-1	NA	TRBJ1-3	CASSWDLDRGSGNTIYF	TGCGCCAGCAGCTGGGATTTGGACAGGGGATCTGGAAACACCATATATTTT
NA	TRBV5-4	NA	TRBJ1-4	CASSLAVSNEKLFF	TGTGCCAGCAGCTTGGCGGTATCTAATGAAAAACTGTTTTTT
NA	TRBV6-1	NA	TRBJ2-7	CASSTPGYEQYF	TGTGCCAGCAGTACCCCGGGTTACGAGCAGTACTTC
NA	TRBV30	NA	TRBJ1-2	CAWTNRGGYTF	TGTGCCTGGACCAATCGGGGTGGCTACACCTTC
NA	TRBV6-4	NA	TRBJ2-3	CASADLSTDTQYF	TGTGCCAGCGCCGACCTTAGCACAGATACGCAGTATTTT
NA	TRBV19	NA	TRBJ1-1	CASSPTLWNTEAFF	TGTGCCAGTAGTCCGACACTATGGAACACTGAAGCTTTCTTT
NA	TRBV15	few	TRBJ1-5	CATSGADAQPQHF	TGTGCCACCAGCGGTGCGGACGCTCAGCCCCAGCATTTT
NA	TRBV5-1	NA	TRBJ1-6	CASSWVDNFASPLHF	TGCGCCAGCAGCTGGGTGGACAATTTCGCTTCACCCCTCCACTTT
TRBD1	TRBV4-1	NA	TRBJ1-5	CASSHGTGGDQPQHF	TGCGCCAGCAGCCATGGGACAGGGGGCGATCAGCCCCAGCATTTT
TRBD1	TRBV7-2	NA	TRBJ1-6	CASSPGTVSNSPLHF	TGTGCCAGCAGCCCAGGGACAGTTTCGAATTCACCCCTCCACTTT
NA	TRBV7-3	NA	TRBJ1-1	CASSFDSNTEAFF	TGTGCCAGCAGTTTCGACAGCAACACTGAAGCTTTCTTT
TRBD1	TRBV7-2	once	TRBJ2-5	CASSLETGGPAQETQYF	TGTGCCAGCAGCTTAGAGACAGGGGGTCCTGCCCAAGAGACCCAGTACTTC
TRBD1	TRBV5-1	NA	TRBJ1-4	CASRLTGDEKLFF	TGCGCCAGCAGACTGACAGGGGATGAAAAACTGTTTTTT
NA	TRBV5-5	NA	TRBJ1-5	CASSRKGDQPQHF	TGTGCCAGCAGCAGAAAAGGAGATCAGCCCCAGCATTTT
NA	TRBV7-3	NA	TRBJ1-6	CASSLRGGPRNSPLHF	TGTGCCAGCAGCTTAAGAGGAGGCCCGAGGAATTCACCCCTCCACTTT